This TCR beta chain was recovered during a study of Graves' ophthalmopathy and Graves' hyperthyroidism (dated by TCRdb to the late 2010s). Some background on the complete study: Peripheral blood was collected at initial diagnosis, prior to any treatment. The study used signatures of the TCR beta repertoire to tell Graves' ophthalmopathy apart from Graves' hyperthyroidism and to predict which patients would progress to ophthalmopathy. In total, 120 to 150 blood samples were TCR-sequenced: fewer than 50 ophthalmopathy, around 75 hyperthyroidism and about 17 hyperthyroidism-to-ophthalmopathy patients. To explore V-J signatures that separate ophthalmopathy from hyperthyroidism, a discovery set of about a hundred patients was enrolled, consisting of approximately 44 with ophthalmopathy and fewer than 60 with stable hyperthyroidism. For independent validation, a separate cohort was made up of roughly 19 hyperthyroidism patients plus 17 patients who later progressed from hyperthyroidism to ophthalmopathy. In about six hyperthyroidism patients, the T-cell repertoires found in thyroid tissue were compared with those found in blood. Once sampling was done, hyperthyroidism patients were given methimazole at a starting dose of 30 mg daily, while ophthalmopathy patients were given high-dose intravenous methylprednisolone.

Looking up the germline V gene (reference sequence) yields CDR1 DFQATT and CDR2 SNEGSKA. The CDR3, cysteine through phenylalanine, is 16 amino acids long. Just the 48-base CDR3 DNA is kept, in frame starting at base 1. Trimmed from V: 0 bases; trimmed from J: 11 bases; junction bases lacking a gene match: 15. A patient counted as having stable hyperthyroidism if there was no progression to ophthalmopathy within 18 months of follow-up. Hyperthyroidism patients were newly diagnosed, with disease duration under 2 months, and aged 18 to 65 years. Patients with other autoimmune diseases, uncontrolled infections, pregnancy or lactation were excluded. Diagnosis was based on clinical symptoms, serum thyroxine, TRAb, thyroid ultrasound and orbital computed tomography. PBMCs were isolated from about 9.1 ml of fresh peripheral blood by Ficoll-Paque density gradient centrifugation. Total RNA was extracted using Trizol reagent, and RNA quality was checked on an Agilent 2100 Bioanalyzer.

TCR beta CDR3 regions were amplified from RNA transcripts for repertoire sequencing. The first round was an RT-PCR using HTBI primers with the Qiagen OneStep RT-PCR kit, and this first round was followed by a second-round multiplex PCR, then size selection and purification. The libraries underwent paired-end sequencing with 100 bp reads on an Illumina HiSeq2000. As for the original processing: Reads were processed with SOAPnuke, discarding reads with adapters, uncalled bases, mean Phred below 15, or no exact constant-primer or identifier match. High-quality paired reads were merged with COPE v1.2.5. Each unique nucleotide sequence was defined as a clonotype, and clonotypes were aligned to IMGT TRB V, D and J references with MiTCR v1.1. Only V-J combinations with frequency above 0.0001 were analysed, covering around 99% of repertoires. For each V-J combination, a TCR clonal expansion and chaos score was defined as F50 clonal expansion divided by the chaos observed in the TCRdist matrix. Welch's t-statistics and random forest were used to reduce features to over ten V-J combinations, which were fed into a naive Bayes classifier. The similarity between thyroid and blood repertoires was quantified using the Morisita-Horn index. TCRdb handled the public reads itself, with Q25 trimming in fastp and clone calling in MiXCR, and kept productive beta chains. One record per CDR3 amino acid sequence lists the most common genes and DNA. The V and J calls come from TCRdb's annotation, not from the publication. In all, the sample holds roughly 350,000 distinct CDR3 sequences, and roughly a sixth of those were seen once. Approximately 2.4% of the sample is held by the ten biggest clonotypes.

This clonotype has more than one count but fewer than ten. Its specific antigen is unknown. The sample holds no much larger clone one base away, and base qualities are not on file. The investigation overall reported the following: In validation, the model predicted ophthalmopathy progression with more than 55% sensitivity and roughly 72% specificity; roughly 12 predicted patients were CT-confirmed with GO in a median of approximately six months. Among expanded thyroid clonotypes with frequency above 0.001, most also showed up in blood, which suggests that blood repertoires may reflect the thyroid immune response. In cross-validation, the 13-signature model distinguished ophthalmopathy from stable hyperthyroidism with just over 85% sensitivity and approximately 81% specificity, and in the test set the corresponding values were about 80% and 75%. No statistical method was used to set the sample size in advance, and the investigators knew which group each participant was assigned to.

Sequenced input: peripheral blood. The receptor was derived from an adult woman with stable Graves' hyperthyroidism. The chain couples TRBV20-1 to TRBJ2-3, with TRBD2 matching 9 junction bases. The CDR3 is CSARDGTSSLGFGQYF. The DNA is TGCAGTGCTAGAGATGGGACTAGCAGTTTGGGGTTCGGGCAGTATTTT.